One and the same sample provided the 11 T cell receptor beta chains below, sequenced in a study of cytomegalovirus exposure and HLA in healthy donors. Amplification used 60 Vbeta primers and 13 Jbeta primers. Profiled with immunoSEQ multiplex PCR; TCRdb holds only in-frame clones, not every one. The sample lists over 150,000 clones; around three quarters were seen once. Sequencing used PBMCs. The receptors derive from a boy aged 10-17 years in good health and CMV-seronegative.

The chain recombines TRBV5-1 with TRBJ1-1; D uncertain. Germline V gives CDR1 SGHRS, CDR2 YFSETQ. The CDR3 sequence is 13 residues long. Trimming removed 4 bases at V and 7 bases at J, with 14 bases between. The CDR3 reads CASSPGIVGEAFF. As DNA, the CDR3 is TGCGCCAGCAGCCCAGGCATAGTGGGTGAAGCTTTCTTT.

This sequence joins TRBV19 and TRBJ2-3, with 10 nucleotides matching TRBD2. CDR1 and CDR2 (germline): LNHDA, SQIVND (reference sequence). The trim removed 3 bases at V and 2 bases at J, leaving 8 bases unmatched. This CDR3 region has 17 residues. CDR3 nucleotide sequence: TGTGCCAGTAGTATTGGGGCACTAGCGGGGAACACAGATACGCAGTATTTT. It encodes CASSIGALAGNTDTQYF.

The chain links TRBV9 to TRBJ1-2; D perhaps matches TRBD1 (5 bases). V shed 2 bases and J shed 0 bases, with 8 bases lying between them. CDR3 size: 14 residues. CDR1 and CDR2 from the germline V gene are SGDLS and YYNGEE. CDR3 in amino acids: CASSVDSSNYGYTF. In DNA form, the CDR3 reads TGTGCCAGCAGCGTCGACAGCTCTAACTATGGCTACACCTTC.

Regarding this clone: This sample includes further DNA sequences coding for the same CDR3. The chain links TRBV6-5 to TRBJ1-5, with D possibly being TRBD1 (5 bases). The length of the CDR3 is 13 residues. Germline-derived CDR1 and CDR2 are MNHEY and SVGAGI. Trimming stripped 2 bases from V and 8 bases from J, with 10 bases between. This chain's CDR3 is CASSYRREEPQHF. CDR3 nucleotides: TGTGCCAGCAGTTACCGCAGGGAGGAGCCCCAGCATTTT.

This clone appeared a few times. The chain is built from TRBV30 and TRBJ2-2; perhaps TRBD2 as D (6 bases). The CDR3 is made up of 15 amino acids. The germline gives CDR1 GTSNPN, CDR2 SVGIG (reference sequence). Deletions cut 6 bases from V and 3 bases from J, with 17 bases between. Here the CDR3 DNA reads TGTGCCTGTCCCAGAGGGGACTCGTACACCGGGGAGCTGTTTTTT. Encoded protein: CACPRGDSYTGELFF.

The chain links TRBV27 to TRBJ2-1, with 8 bases that match TRBD2. The junction had 4 bases not matched to a gene; V was cut back by 3 bases and J by 3 bases. The germline gives CDR1 MNHEY, CDR2 SMNVEV (reference sequence). CDR3 length: 15 amino acids. The CDR3, as DNA: TGTGCCAGCAGTTTTAGCGGGGATCTCTACAATGAGCAGTTCTTC. The encoded protein is CASSFSGDLYNEQFF.

This clone was seen a handful of times. The chain employs TRBV4-1 and TRBJ2-1; TRBD2 agrees at 12 bases. After removal of 1 base from V and 3 bases from J, the junction contained 1 base not matched to a gene. CDR3 length: 16 amino acids. Germline V gene sequence: CDR1 MGHRA, CDR2 YSYEKL. In nucleotides, the CDR3 is TGCGCCAGCAGCCAAGGACTAGCGGGAGTCTACAATGAGCAGTTCTTC. Its translation is CASSQGLAGVYNEQFF.

This chain connects TRBV5-1 to TRBJ1-4; a weak D match, TRBD1 (5 bases). Germline CDR1 SGHRS, CDR2 YFSETQ. V was cut by 0 bases and J by 4 bases, with 7 bases left in between. This CDR3 is 14 amino acids long. The CDR3: CASSLGGDNEKLFF. DNA of the CDR3: TGCGCCAGCAGCTTGGGGGGGGATAATGAAAAACTGTTTTTT.

The chain combines TRBV19 with TRBJ1-1; D gene uncertain. The germline V gene has CDR1 LNHDA and CDR2 SQIVND (reference sequence). The V end was cut by 3 bases, the J end by 0 bases, with 17 bases between. This CDR3 spans 17 amino acids. In nucleotides, the CDR3 is TGTGCCAGTAGTATGGATCAGAATTGGGGAGTGAACACTGAAGCTTTCTTT. It encodes CASSMDQNWGVNTEAFF.

The J gene is TRBJ1-3, the V gene TRBV4-2; 7 nucleotides align to TRBD1. V shed 0 bases and J 4 bases; nucleotides not matched to a gene: 12. Per germline, CDR1 LGHNA and CDR2 YNFKEQ. This CDR3 is built from 18 residues. The CDR3 is CASSQEIRGIGSGNTIYF. The CDR3 DNA reads TGTGCCAGCAGCCAAGAGATCAGGGGGATTGGTTCCGGAAACACCATATATTTT.

This clone appeared a few times. The V call is TRBV6-1, the J call TRBJ2-7; tentatively, D is TRBD2 (5 bases). Trimming shortened V by 6 bases and J by 6 bases, and 15 bases separated the two germline ends. This CDR3 comprises 13 residues. Germline V gene lookup returns CDR1 MNHNS and CDR2 SASEGT. CDR3 nucleotides: TGTGCCAGCAGAGGGCCGGCTAGCCTCGAGCAGTACTTC. It specifies CASRGPASLEQYF.